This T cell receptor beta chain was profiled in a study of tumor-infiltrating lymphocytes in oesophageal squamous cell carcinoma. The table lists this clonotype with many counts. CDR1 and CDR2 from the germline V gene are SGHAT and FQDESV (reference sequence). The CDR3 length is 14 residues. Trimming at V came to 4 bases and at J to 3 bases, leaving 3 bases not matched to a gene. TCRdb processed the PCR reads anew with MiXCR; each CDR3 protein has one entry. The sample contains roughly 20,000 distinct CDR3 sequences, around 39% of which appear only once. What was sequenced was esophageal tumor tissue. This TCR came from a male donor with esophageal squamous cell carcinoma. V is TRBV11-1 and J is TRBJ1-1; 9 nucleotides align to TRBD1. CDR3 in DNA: TGTGCCAGCAGCTCGCGACAGGGGGACACTGAAGCTTTCTTT. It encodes CASSSRQGDTEAFF.